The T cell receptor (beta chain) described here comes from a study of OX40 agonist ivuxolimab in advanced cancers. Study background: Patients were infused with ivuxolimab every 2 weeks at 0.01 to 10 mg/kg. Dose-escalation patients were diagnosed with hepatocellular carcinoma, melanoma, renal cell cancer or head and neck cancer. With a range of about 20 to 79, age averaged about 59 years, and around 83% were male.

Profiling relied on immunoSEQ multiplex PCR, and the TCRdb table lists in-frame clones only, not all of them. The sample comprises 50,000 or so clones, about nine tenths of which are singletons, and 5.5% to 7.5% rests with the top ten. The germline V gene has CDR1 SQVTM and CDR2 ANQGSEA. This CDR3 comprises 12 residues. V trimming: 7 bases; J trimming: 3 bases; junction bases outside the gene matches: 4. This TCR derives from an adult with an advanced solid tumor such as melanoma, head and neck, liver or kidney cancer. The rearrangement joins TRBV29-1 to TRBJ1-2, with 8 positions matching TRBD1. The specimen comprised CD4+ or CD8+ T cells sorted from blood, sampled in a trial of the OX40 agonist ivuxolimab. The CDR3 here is CSENRGDYGYTF. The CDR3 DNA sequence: TGCAGCGAGAACAGGGGGGACTATGGCTACACCTTC.